This T cell receptor beta chain was profiled in a study of shared clonotypes between healthy human individuals. Study conclusions and caveats: Deeper or shallower sequencing was expected to change how clonotypes are shared among donors.

Of note for this clone: Antigen unknown.

TCRdb's table, derived via immunoSEQ multiplex PCR, lists solely in-frame clones and lacks some. The sample records 2 million or so clones, 90% to 95% being singletons. Germline assignment: CDR1 SQVTM and CDR2 ANQGSEA. With V trimmed by 6 bases and J by 2 bases, 8 bases remained unmatched. The CDR3 is 15 residues long. The V and J genes are TRBV29-1 and TRBJ1-4; 8 nucleotides agree with TRBD1. The receptor's source is a man aged 18 to 29 in good health. Sequenced input: naive CD4+ T cells sorted from blood. As to subset: CD45RA+ positively selected. The CDR3 protein is CSVRQGSTTNEKLFF. In DNA form, the CDR3 reads TGCAGCGTGAGACAGGGGAGTACGACTAATGAAAAACTGTTTTTT.